These 27 T cell receptor beta chains originate from one sample sequenced in a study of molecular identifiers for immune sequencing clone quantification. One entry per CDR3 protein, called by TCRdb with MiXCR from the PCR reads. The data show about 320,000 distinct CDR3 sequences, 24% seen once. Source material: naive CD8+ T cells from blood, with Jurkat cell RNA spiked in. Subset denoted: FACS-sorted CD8+CD4-CCR7+CD45RA+ naive T cells. The receptors shown here come from a human donor in good health. Some libraries in this study had Jurkat cell RNA spiked in.

Here the CDR3 reads CASSLPSNRDLQETQYF. As DNA, the CDR3 is TGTGCCAGCAGTTTACCCTCTAACAGGGACCTTCAAGAGACCCAGTACTTC. The chain links TRBV27 to TRBJ2-5, with a tentative D call TRBD1 (6 bases). V was cut by 2 bases and J by 2 bases, with 18 bases left in between. Per the germline V gene, CDR1 is MNHEY and CDR2 is SMNVEV (reference sequence). The CDR3 loop spans 17 amino acids.

This clonotype was recorded a few times. V usage is TRBV14 and J usage is TRBJ2-7, with D unresolved. Germline V lookup: CDR1 SGHDN, CDR2 FVKESK. This CDR3 region has 14 residues. Trimming shortened V by 2 bases and J by 3 bases, and 11 bases separated the two germline ends. CDR3 loop: CASSQMGGYYEQYF. Written as DNA, the CDR3 is TGTGCCAGCAGCCAAATGGGTGGATACTACGAGCAGTACTTC.

This clonotype was counted a few times. The rearrangement links TRBV6-2 or TRBV6-3 to TRBJ1-2; the D is unclear. This CDR3 comprises 13 residues. Germline CDR1 is MNHEY and CDR2 is SVGEGT. V gave up 4 bases and J gave up 1 base, with 7 bases separating them. CDR3 in amino acids: CASSSTNNYGYTF. The CDR3 region has the DNA TGTGCCAGCAGTTCGACAAATAACTATGGCTACACCTTC.

This clonotype was counted many times. The chain couples TRBV5-4 to TRBJ2-7; 7 nucleotides agree with TRBD1. Per germline, CDR1 SGHNT and CDR2 YYREEE (reference sequence). J lost 0 bases, V lost 5 bases, and 11 bases had no gene match. CDR3 length equals 16 residues. Written as DNA, the CDR3 is TGTGCCAGCAGACTCCGGGGACAGCGGCACTCCTACGAGCAGTACTTC. Its protein product is CASRLRGQRHSYEQYF. The whole variable domain, remainder taken from reference TRBV5-4 and TRBJ2-7, is ETGVTQSPTHLIKTRGQQVTLRCSSQSGHNTVSWYQQALGQGPQFIFQYYREEENGRGNFPPRFSGLQFPNYSSELNVNALELDDSALYLCASRLRGQRHSYEQYFGPGTRLTVT.

This clonotype was counted many times. At one boundary the junction diverges from the germline segment, which might be a read error. The V and J genes are TRBV5-1 and TRBJ1-1, with D possibly matching TRBD1 (5 bases). This CDR3 is built from 12 residues. Germline V gene data show CDR1 as SGHRS and CDR2 as YFSETQ. CDR3 nucleotides: TGCGCCAGCAGGTTGGGGGACACTGAAGCTTTCTTT. It is translated as CASRLGDTEAFF.

The chain uses TRBV27 and TRBJ2-7; 11 bases match TRBD1. The CDR3 contains 16 residues. The ends lost 6 bases at V and 3 bases at J; junction bases unmatched: 10. The V gene's germline CDR1 is MNHEY and CDR2 SMNVEV (reference sequence). The CDR3 sequence: CASSSKTGTGGYEQYF. The CDR3 DNA follows: TGTGCCAGCAGCTCAAAGACCGGGACAGGGGGCTACGAGCAGTACTTC.

As regards this clonotype: Being one base from a much bigger clone, this may be a read error. The V and J genes are TRBV29-1 and TRBJ2-7; weak D call: TRBD2 (5 bases). From germline, CDR1 is SQVTM and CDR2 ANQGSEA. The CDR3 totals 12 residues. V lost 4 bases to trimming and J lost 4 bases, with 11 bases between them. CDR3 nucleotide sequence: TGCAGCGTTGGAGCGGTAGAGTACGAGCAGTACTTC. This encodes CSVGAVEYEQYF.

A note on this clonotype: A read error may produce the germline difference seen at one junction end. V is TRBV5-3 and J is TRBJ1-1; D not certain. TRBV5-3 is an open reading frame whose function is uncertain. This CDR3 comprises 13 residues. In DNA, the CDR3 is TGTGCCAGCAGCTGGCAGTCGAACACTGAAGCTTTCTTT. It translates to CASSWQSNTEAFF.

Worth noting for this clonotype: One base away lies a much larger clone, so this may be a sequencing read error. The CDR3 spells CASSDTGGLFF. CDR3 bases: TGTGCCAGCTCCGACACCGGGGGGCTGTTTTTT. This rearrangement joins TRBV3-1 to TRBJ2-2; TRBD2 is a possible D gene (6 bases). The germline V gene has CDR1 LGHDT and CDR2 YNNKEL (reference sequence). The CDR3 is made up of 11 amino acids. The whole variable domain, filled in from reference TRBV3-1 and TRBJ2-2, reads DTAVSQTPKYLVTQMGNDKSIKCEQNLGHDTMYWYKQDSKKFLKIMFSYNNKELIINETVPNRFSPKSPDKAHLNLHINSLELGDSAVYFCASSDTGGLFFGEGSRLTVL.

There are many counts of this clonotype. J is TRBJ2-3 and V is TRBV19; possibly TRBD2 for D (5 bases). Germline V gene lookup returns CDR1 LNHDA and CDR2 SQIVND (reference sequence). Trimming removed 7 bases from V and 0 bases from J, with 23 bases in between. The length of the CDR3 is 18 residues. The CDR3 DNA follows: TGTGCCAGTACCGAGGAATGGAGGTACGGGGATAGCACAGATACGCAGTATTTT. Protein: CASTEEWRYGDSTDTQYF.

V gene TRBV2 combines with J gene TRBJ1-5, with TRBD1 matching over 7 bases. The junction had 13 bases not matched to a gene; V was cut back by 5 bases and J by 0 bases. The CDR3 has 18 residues. Germline V gene data show CDR1 as SNHLY and CDR2 as FYNNEI. The CDR3 DNA reads as TGTGCCAGCAGTCCCACCAATCCCGGACAGGCTAGCAATCAGCCCCAGCATTTT. Translating it yields CASSPTNPGQASNQPQHF.

On this clonotype: A much bigger clone sits one base away, suggesting this may be a read error. The chain is built from TRBV12-3 or TRBV12-4 and TRBJ1-1; 7 nucleotides line up with TRBD1. The CDR3 contains 15 residues. CDR3 sequence: CTSSVPRTGVTEAFF. The DNA of the CDR3 is TGTACCAGCAGTGTCCCAAGGACAGGCGTCACTGAAGCTTTCTTT.

The CDR3 protein is CASSSTGGYGYTF. The CDR3 DNA reads as TGTGCCAGCAGCTCGACAGGTGGATATGGCTACACCTTC. J is TRBJ1-2 and V is TRBV13; D might be TRBD1 (6 bases). CDR3 length: 13 residues. V was trimmed by 4 bases and J by 5 bases, leaving 11 bases between them. Germline V CDR1 and CDR2: PRHDT, FYEKMQ (reference sequence). The full variable domain, in which reference TRBV13 and TRBJ1-2 provide the parts outside the CDR3, is AAGVIQSPRHLIKEKRETATLKCYPIPRHDTVYWYQQGPGQDPQFLISFYEKMQSDKGSIPDRFSAQQFSDYHSELNMSSLELGDSALYFCASSSTGGYGYTFGSGTRLTVV.

Many counts were recorded for this clonotype. V is TRBV14 and J is TRBJ2-2; maybe TRBD2 (6 bases). This CDR3 contains 16 residues. V lost 1 base, J lost 6 bases, and 15 bases lay in between. Germline V gene sequence: CDR1 SGHDN, CDR2 FVKESK. In DNA form, the CDR3 reads TGTGCCAGCAGCCAAGCCCCGGGGGAGTCCCCCGGGGAGCTGTTTTTT. This gives the protein CASSQAPGESPGELFF.

The V gene is TRBV5-5, the J gene TRBJ2-7; 8 bases agree with TRBD2. The V gene's germline CDR1 is SGHKS and CDR2 YYEKEE (reference sequence). J was trimmed by 3 bases and V by 1 base; bases with no gene match: 6. The CDR3 sequence is 15 residues long. CDR3 bases: TGTGCCAGCAGCTTGTCCTCGAGCGGGGGCTACGAGCAGTACTTC. As protein: CASSLSSSGGYEQYF.

This sequence joins TRBV28 and TRBJ1-2; 9 nucleotides line up with TRBD1. After removal of 6 bases from V and 4 bases from J, the junction contained 9 bases not matched to a gene. The CDR3 consists of 15 residues. Germline-derived CDR1 and CDR2 are MDHEN and SYDVKM. CDR3 in amino acids: CASRPRTGESYGYTF. The DNA of the CDR3 is TGTGCCAGCAGACCCCGGACAGGGGAATCCTATGGCTACACCTTC.

This clonotype was counted at least ten times. This sequence joins TRBV7-3 and TRBJ2-3; D is undetermined. Trimming stripped 1 base from V and 2 bases from J, with 10 bases between. The CDR3 sequence is 15 residues long. Germline loops: CDR1 SGHTA, CDR2 FQGTGA. CDR3 residues: CASSLIGGNTDTQYF. As DNA, the CDR3 is TGTGCCAGCAGCTTAATAGGCGGAAACACAGATACGCAGTATTTT.

This clonotype was found a few times. The chain combines TRBV27 with TRBJ2-1; 9 nucleotides line up with TRBD2. The V segment lost 2 bases and the J segment 7 bases; nucleotides outside the gene matches: 3. Germline-derived CDR1 and CDR2 are MNHEY and SMNVEV (reference sequence). The CDR3 runs to 14 residues. The CDR3 protein is CASSLLAGPNEQFF. DNA for the CDR3: TGTGCCAGCAGTTTACTAGCGGGACCTAATGAGCAGTTCTTC.

This clonotype showed up just a few times. This rearrangement joins TRBV7-9 to TRBJ2-3, with 9 bases identical to TRBD2. CDR1 and CDR2 from the germline V gene are SEHNR and FQNEAQ (reference sequence). The CDR3 runs 17 residues. V gave up 4 bases and J gave up 0 bases; unmatched junction bases: 8. The CDR3, as DNA: TGTGCCAGCAGCTCGCCTCTCGGGACTAGCAGCACAGATACGCAGTATTTT. Translation: CASSSPLGTSSTDTQYF.

This clonotype has more than one count but fewer than ten. This chain links TRBV7-6 with TRBJ2-7; 7 nucleotides agree with TRBD1. Trimming removed 5 bases from V and 5 bases from J; junction bases left unmatched: 9. From germline, CDR1 is SGHVS and CDR2 FNYEAQ. The CDR3 covers 14 residues. This CDR3 reads CASSLPGQPHEQYF. The CDR3 nucleotides are TGTGCCAGCAGCCTCCCGGGACAGCCCCACGAGCAGTACTTC.

This clonotype has at least ten counts. The rearrangement joins TRBV6-5 to TRBJ1-1, with TRBD1 identical over 7 bases. The germline V gene has CDR1 MNHEY and CDR2 SVGAGI. This CDR3 is built from 14 residues. V gave up 7 bases and J gave up 4 bases; unmatched junction bases: 9. CDR3 amino acids: CASNTQGSGTEAFF. The CDR3 coding sequence is TGTGCCAGCAACACACAGGGGTCTGGCACTGAAGCTTTCTTT.

This clonotype was counted many times. The rearrangement uses TRBV7-2 and TRBJ2-7; no clear D gene. The V and J ends lost 3 bases and 7 bases respectively, with 13 bases between them. Germline V CDR1 and CDR2: SGHTA, FQGNSA. The CDR3 sequence is 13 residues long. Here the CDR3 DNA reads TGTGCCAGCAGCTTCCGGTCGCGATATGAGCAGTACTTC. Its translation is CASSFRSRYEQYF.

The chain is built from TRBV7-6 and TRBJ1-1; possible D gene TRBD1, 5 bases. Germline CDR1 reads SGHVS; CDR2 reads FNYEAQ. The CDR3 consists of 15 residues. V lost 9 bases and J lost 1, with 18 bases in between. The CDR3 DNA sequence: TGTGCCAGGGCGCCCGGGGGGAGGAGGAACACTGAAGCTTTCTTT. As protein: CARAPGGRRNTEAFF.

This clonotype was picked up a small number of times. V is TRBV6-2 or TRBV6-3 and J is TRBJ2-3; D uncertain. V shed 8 bases and J shed 5 bases, with 14 bases lying between them. The CDR3 contains 13 residues. Germline values: CDR1 MNHEY, CDR2 SVGEGT. The CDR3 region has the DNA TGTGCCAGCTCCCTCCGACTTCGAGATACGCAGTATTTT. Its translation is CASSLRLRDTQYF.

There are many counts of this clonotype. J is TRBJ2-7 and V is TRBV12-3 or TRBV12-4, with 7 bases aligning to TRBD2. The CDR3 sequence is 14 residues long. V was pared by 5 bases and J by 2 bases, with 6 bases of the junction left unmatched. The CDR3 sequence: CASSAGANTYEQYF. The CDR3 bases are TGTGCCAGCAGTGCGGGAGCAAATACCTACGAGCAGTACTTC.

This clonotype was recorded once. A read error may explain this, as a much larger clone is one base away. This rearrangement joins TRBV7-6 to TRBJ2-5; D is undetermined. The V gene's germline CDR1 is SGHVS and CDR2 FNYEAQ. There are 15 residues in the CDR3. The DNA of the CDR3 is TGTGCCAGCAGCTTATGGGCAGCCGAACAAGAGCCCCAGTACTTC. As protein: CASSLWAAEQEPQYF.

As concerns this clonotype: A read error may be the cause here, since a much bigger clone is one base away. This chain connects TRBV7-9 to TRBJ2-7; TRBD1 matches 11 bases. The CDR3 consists of 15 residues. Germline V CDR1 and CDR2: SEHNR, FQNEAQ (reference sequence). The CDR3 loop reads CANSSTDRGPDEQYF. CDR3 bases: TGTGCCAACAGCTCCACGGACAGGGGGCCTGACGAGCAGTACTTC. The variable domain in full, with the rest retrieved from reference TRBV7-9 and TRBJ2-7, is DTGVSQNPRHKITKRGQNVTFRCDPISEHNRLYWYRQTLGQGPEFLTYFQNEAQLEKSRLLSDRFSAERPKGSFSTLEIQRTEQGDSAMYLCANSSTDRGPDEQYFGPGTRLTVT.